What follows describes a single TCR beta chain. This clonotype was seen a single time. The antigen this receptor binds is unknown. No much larger clonotype is one base removed from it; base qualities were not supplied. One read is thin evidence. This sample stems from a study of identical twins (dated by TCRdb to about 2016). Concerning the study at large: TCR alpha and beta repertoires from monozygotic twins, unrelated adults of various ages and cord blood were deep-sequenced to test whether fetal clonotypes persist. To rule out contamination, the twin experiments were replicated at different times with different library preparation protocols.

Library creation used 5' RACE. TCRdb shows the sequencer as Illumina HiSeq 2000. Template switching introduced a universal primer binding site; the final cDNA contained a unique molecular identifier, enabling accurate counting of TCR cDNA molecules. Specific primers in the conserved constant-segment region were used to synthesize first-strand cDNA for TCR alpha and beta chains. Each cDNA library was double barcoded, with a SMART-Mk sample barcode plus Illumina barcodes, to control for contamination. TruSeq adapter sequences, together with Illumina sample barcodes, were added in two successive PCR steps. The Illumina HiSeq platform was used with custom primers to sequence TCR alpha and beta cDNA libraries. The authors' analysis ran thus. MiGEC was used to process raw reads and extract unique molecular identifiers, and MiXCR was used to find CDR3 positions. Recombination models were inferred per individual with the repgenHMM and IGoR tools using an EM algorithm. The tcR package in R was used for shared clonotype analysis, with sharing normalized by the product of cloneset sizes. To study raw recombination free of thymic and clonal selection effects, out-of-frame nonproductive sequences were analyzed. TCRdb redid the processing of the public reads, applying fastp at Q25 and MiXCR, and retained in-frame beta chains. Every distinct CDR3 protein forms one entry, paired with its most common genes and DNA. TCRdb's processing, not the authors', yielded these V and J calls. Recorded for this sample are about 890,000 distinct CDR3 sequences; about 12% of them occurred a single time. The ten most abundant clones make up around 1.5% of the sample.

What the research found in general, with its limitations: Compared with coincidental sharing between unrelated individuals, out-of-frame TCR alpha sequences shared between twins had an excess of sequences with low generation probability. Invariant T cells such as MAIT and iNKT could partly confound zero-insertion analyses, although diverse VJ usage argued against such confounding for most clonotypes. Conclusions relied on cross-sectional statistical analysis, since the same donors could not be followed over many years. In monozygotic twins, out-of-frame TCR alpha sharing was systematically underestimated by recombination models, although the models agreed with sharing between unrelated individuals. In beta out-of-frame sequences, excess twin sharing was weaker, because having fewer shared sequences lowered the signal-to-noise ratio. Abundant cord blood beta clonotypes had fewer insertions, young adult naive repertoires showed a similar but weaker trend, and memory repertoires showed no such trend.

At the junction V is shortened by 7 bases and J by 0 bases, with 9 bases in between. Including the terminal cysteine and phenylalanine, the CDR3 comprises 13 residues. Only CDR3 DNA remains: 39 bases, in frame from the first base. CDR1 and CDR2 are drawn from the germline V gene: MNHNS, SASEGT. Every donor was a healthy Caucasian. The twin cohort consisted of three pairs of female monozygotic twins, all aged about 18 to 29 years. Peripheral blood mononuclear cells were used as the source from which RNA for TCR libraries was isolated. This same sample was also taken into another study, of yellow fever vaccine responses in identical twins. The second study reports: According to the authors, in identical twins the way T cells responded to vaccination appeared partly convergent and partly personalized. Focusing on identical twins, the study followed the T cell clones that responded to the vaccine, and did so with precision.

The source material was PBMCs. The TCR originated in a woman in her late teens or twenties in good health. This sequence uses TRBV6-1 and TRBJ1-1; tentative D gene TRBD1, with 5 bases matching. Here the CDR3 is given as CASNGAVNTEAFF. The nucleotides are TGTGCCAGCAACGGGGCAGTGAACACTGAAGCTTTCTTT.